These T cell receptor beta chains were read from a single sample in a study of blood T cell repertoires in COVID-19. TCRdb's table, derived via immunoSEQ multiplex PCR, lists solely in-frame clones and lacks some. The table has more than 350,000 clones, more than 70% seen once. What was sequenced was peripheral blood. These receptors were obtained from a woman in her thirties with COVID-19, enrolled during active disease. The CDR3 runs from the conserved cysteine through the conserved F or W. D genes are given only for firm matches. Clone size, where shown, is once, few, many, or a class for clones that have expanded.

abundance,v_gene,d_gene,j_gene,CDR3aa,CDR3nt
few,TRBV4-1,TRBD2,TRBJ2-3,CASSLAGGRATDTQYF,TGCGCCAGCAGCCTAGCTGGCGGGAGGGCCACAGATACGCAGTATTTT
-,TRBV19,-,TRBJ2-3,CASTAGANRADTQYF,TGTGCCAGTACGGCAGGGGCAAACCGGGCAGATACGCAGTATTTT
-,TRBV5-4,-,TRBJ2-7,CASSLGDTTYEQYF,TGTGCCAGCAGCTTGGGGGACACGACCTACGAGCAGTACTTC
-,TRBV4-1,-,TRBJ2-1,CASSQVSSSYNEQFF,TGCGCCAGCAGCCAAGTTTCTAGCTCCTACAATGAGCAGTTCTTC
-,TRBV6-5,TRBD2,TRBJ2-3,CASRTTSGGTDTQYF,TGTGCCAGCAGGACCACTAGCGGAGGCACAGATACGCAGTATTTT
few,TRBV5-1,TRBD2,TRBJ2-2,CASSLTSGKNTGELFF,TGCGCCAGCAGCTTGACTAGCGGGAAGAACACCGGGGAGCTGTTTTTT
-,TRBV7-3,-,TRBJ2-1,CASSLTAGEQFF,TGTGCCAGCAGCTTAACGGCAGGGGAGCAGTTCTTC
-,TRBV5-1,-,TRBJ1-3,CASTVAPGSGNTIYF,TGCGCCAGCACCGTGGCCCCGGGCTCTGGAAACACCATATATTTT
-,TRBV29-1,TRBD2,TRBJ2-7,CSVEISGATYEQYF,TGCAGCGTCGAGATTAGCGGGGCAACCTACGAGCAGTACTTC
-,TRBV5-6,-,TRBJ2-7,CASSLGGTPYEQYF,TGTGCCAGCAGCTTGGGCGGGACGCCCTACGAGCAGTACTTC
-,TRBV2,TRBD2,TRBJ2-2,CASSKTSSELFF,TGTGCCAGCAGCAAGACTAGCAGCGAGCTGTTTTTT
few,TRBV5-1,TRBD1,TRBJ2-7,CASSLGDRGYEQYF,TGCGCCAGCAGCTTGGGGGACAGGGGTTACGAGCAGTACTTC
few,TRBV7-9,TRBD1,TRBJ1-2,CASSPGGTGSYGYTF,TGTGCCAGCAGCCCAGGGGGGACAGGGAGCTATGGCTACACCTTC
once,TRBV27,-,TRBJ2-7,CASRLLGGQGNEQYF,TGTGCCAGCAGATTGCTTGGTGGGCAGGGCAACGAGCAGTACTTC
-,TRBV19,TRBD1,TRBJ2-1,CASSLTGGTYNEQFF,TGTGCCAGTAGTCTGACAGGGGGGACCTACAATGAGCAGTTCTTC
-,TRBV6-5,-,TRBJ2-5,CASSSRPAGAKTQYF,TGTGCCAGCAGTTCCCGCCCGGCGGGGGCAAAGACCCAGTACTTC
-,TRBV24-1,TRBD1,TRBJ1-2,CATTAGGNYGYTF,TGTGCCACCACAGCAGGGGGGAACTATGGCTACACCTTC
-,TRBV7-2,-,TRBJ2-7,CASSLQGLSEQYF,TGTGCCAGCAGCTTACAGGGACTTAGCGAGCAGTACTTC
-,TRBV28,-,TRBJ1-2,CASSLAGASYGYTF,TGTGCCAGCAGTTTAGCAGGGGCCTCCTATGGCTACACCTTC
-,TRBV7-3,TRBD2,TRBJ2-5,CASSPSGLAGQETQYF,TGTGCCAGCAGCCCATCCGGACTAGCGGGTCAAGAGACCCAGTACTTC
-,TRBV9,TRBD2,TRBJ2-1,CASSVTSGSYNEQFF,TGTGCCAGCAGCGTCACTAGCGGGAGCTACAATGAGCAGTTCTTC
-,TRBV2,-,TRBJ1-2,CASSEGRPYGYTF,TGTGCCAGCAGTGAGGGCAGACCGTATGGCTACACCTTC
-,TRBV6-6,-,TRBJ1-5,CATIMDTSNQPQHF,TGTGCCACGATCATGGACACAAGCAATCAGCCCCAGCATTTT
once,TRBV7-2,-,TRBJ2-2,CASSLARGQYTGELFF,TGTGCCAGCAGCTTAGCCAGGGGTCAGTACACCGGGGAGCTGTTTTTT
-,TRBV3-1/TRBV3-2,TRBD1,TRBJ2-5,CASSSRGLETQYF,TGTGCCAGCAGCTCCAGGGGGCTGGAGACCCAGTACTTC
-,TRBV6-5,TRBD1,TRBJ1-4,CASSLTGGFEKLFF,TGTGCCAGCAGTTTGACAGGGGGTTTTGAAAAACTGTTTTTT
few,TRBV4-1,-,TRBJ2-3,CASSQEAHPRDTQYF,TGCGCCAGCAGCCAAGAGGCCCACCCAAGAGATACGCAGTATTTT
few,TRBV12-3/TRBV12-4,-,TRBJ1-5,CASSGTEGQPQHF,TGTGCCAGCAGTGGCACCGAGGGACAGCCCCAGCATTTT
-,TRBV7-9,TRBD2,TRBJ2-7,CASSGGLAAPYEQYF,TGTGCCAGCAGCGGGGGACTAGCGGCCCCTTACGAGCAGTACTTC
-,TRBV19,TRBD1,TRBJ2-7,CASRIDGTGREQYF,TGTGCCAGTAGAATTGACGGGACAGGGCGCGAGCAGTACTTC
-,TRBV27,-,TRBJ2-7,CASSLNYYEQYF,TGTGCCAGCAGTTTAAACTACTACGAGCAGTACTTC
-,TRBV29-1,TRBD1,TRBJ2-3,CSVTGTGTDTQYF,TGCAGCGTGACCGGGACAGGGACAGATACGCAGTATTTT
once,TRBV27,-,TRBJ1-1,CASRDSAWAEAFF,TGTGCCAGCAGGGACAGCGCGTGGGCTGAAGCTTTCTTT
-,TRBV7-9,-,TRBJ2-3,CASSLQGSETDTQYF,TGTGCCAGCAGCTTACAGGGGTCGGAGACAGATACGCAGTATTTT
-,TRBV7-2,-,TRBJ2-2,CAAMRGTNTGELFF,TGTGCCGCAATGAGAGGAACGAACACCGGGGAGCTGTTTTTT
-,TRBV12-3/TRBV12-4,-,TRBJ1-5,CASSFSGNQPQHF,TGTGCCAGCAGTTTCAGCGGTAATCAGCCCCAGCATTTT
-,TRBV19,TRBD1,TRBJ1-2,CASSLGTGSHYGYTF,TGTGCCAGTAGCCTTGGGACAGGGTCCCACTATGGCTACACCTTC
-,TRBV3-1/TRBV3-2,-,TRBJ2-7,CASSQDRVAVIYEQYF,TGTGCCAGCAGCCAAGATAGGGTAGCGGTCATCTACGAGCAGTACTTC
once,TRBV4-2,-,TRBJ1-5,CASSQDRSNQPQHF,TGTGCCAGCAGCCAAGATCGTAGCAATCAGCCCCAGCATTTT
-,TRBV3-1/TRBV3-2,-,TRBJ2-5,CASSQEWVGGNQETQYF,TGTGCCAGCAGCCAAGAGTGGGTCGGCGGGAACCAAGAGACCCAGTACTTC
-,TRBV5-6,-,TRBJ1-1,CASSSQGLNTEAFF,TGTGCCAGCAGCTCCCAGGGCTTGAACACTGAAGCTTTCTTT
-,TRBV3-1/TRBV3-2,-,TRBJ2-1,CASSQRGLGRDEQFF,TGTGCCAGCAGCCAACGGGGGTTAGGTAGGGATGAGCAGTTCTTC
once,TRBV27,-,TRBJ2-5,CASSLSRPRLPQETQYF,TGTGCCAGCAGTTTATCACGCCCCCGACTACCACAAGAGACCCAGTACTTC
-,TRBV23-1,TRBD2,TRBJ2-2,CASCPGVAGGIDPGELFF,TGCGCCAGCTGCCCGGGAGTAGCGGGAGGGATTGATCCCGGGGAGCTGTTTTTT
-,TRBV10-2,-,TRBJ2-1,CASSPEGVPPHNEQFF,TGCGCCAGCAGCCCCGAAGGAGTGCCCCCCCACAATGAGCAGTTCTTC
-,TRBV20-1,-,TRBJ2-7,CSARDTGEQYF,TGCAGTGCTAGAGATACCGGGGAGCAGTACTTC